The clone carrying this TCR beta chain was counted a single time. This specimen belongs to a study of CD8 T cells in Susac syndrome. RNA, at about 0.45 to 1 ug, was reverse transcribed with random hexamers. TCRdb used MiXCR to reprocess the immunoSEQ multiplex PCR reads, holding one entry per CDR3 protein. The sample consists of 400,000 or so distinct CDR3 sequences, roughly 85% of them appearing once. The T cells that were sequenced for TCR beta were CD8+ and CD4+ cells from blood. Negative isolation was used for CD8+ and CD4+ T cells and FACS enrichment for TEMRA cells. From germline, CDR1 is SEHNR and CDR2 FQNEAQ (reference sequence). The CDR3 is 16 residues long. V was pared by 0 bases and J by 2 bases, with 14 bases between.

The V and J genes are TRBV7-9 and TRBJ2-7, with D perhaps being TRBD1 or TRBD2 (5 bases each). This clonotype was obtained from a human donor with multiple sclerosis. The sequencing sample was made of CD8+ T cells from PBMCs. The CDR3 nucleotides read TGTGCCAGCAGCTTAGCGTCCGGGACCGGGACCTACGAGCAGTACTTC. Protein product: CASSLASGTGTYEQYF.